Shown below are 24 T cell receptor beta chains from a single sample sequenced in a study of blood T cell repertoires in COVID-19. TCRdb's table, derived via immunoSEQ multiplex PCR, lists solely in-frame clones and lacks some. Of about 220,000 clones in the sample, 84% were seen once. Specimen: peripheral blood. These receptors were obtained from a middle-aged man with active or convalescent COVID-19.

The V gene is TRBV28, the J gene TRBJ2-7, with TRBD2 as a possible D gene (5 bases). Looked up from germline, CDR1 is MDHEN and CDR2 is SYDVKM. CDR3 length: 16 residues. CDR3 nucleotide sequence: TGTGCCAGCAGCCATAGGGCGGGTAGGACTTTCTTTGAGCCGTACGTC. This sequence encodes CASSHRAGRTFFEPYV.

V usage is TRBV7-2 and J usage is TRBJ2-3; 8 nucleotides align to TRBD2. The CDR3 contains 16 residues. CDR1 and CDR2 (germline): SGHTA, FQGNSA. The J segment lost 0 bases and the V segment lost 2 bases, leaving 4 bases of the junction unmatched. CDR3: CASSLTSGASTDTQYF. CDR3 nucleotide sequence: TGTGCCAGCAGCTTAACTAGCGGAGCTAGCACAGATACGCAGTATTTT.

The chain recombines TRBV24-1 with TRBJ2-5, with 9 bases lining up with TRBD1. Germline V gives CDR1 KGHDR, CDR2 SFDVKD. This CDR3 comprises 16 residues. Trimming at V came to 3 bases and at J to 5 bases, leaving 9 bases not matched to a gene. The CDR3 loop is CATSDTTGGGKETQYF. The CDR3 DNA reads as TGTGCCACCAGTGATACCACAGGGGGCGGGAAGGAGACCCAGTACTTC.

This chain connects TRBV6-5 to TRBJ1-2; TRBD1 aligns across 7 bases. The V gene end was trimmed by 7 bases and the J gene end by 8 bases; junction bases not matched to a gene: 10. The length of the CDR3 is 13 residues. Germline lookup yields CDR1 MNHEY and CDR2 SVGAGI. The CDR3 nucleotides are TGTGCCAGCAATAGGGGGCCCCTGGGGGGCTACACCTTC. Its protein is CASNRGPLGGYTF.

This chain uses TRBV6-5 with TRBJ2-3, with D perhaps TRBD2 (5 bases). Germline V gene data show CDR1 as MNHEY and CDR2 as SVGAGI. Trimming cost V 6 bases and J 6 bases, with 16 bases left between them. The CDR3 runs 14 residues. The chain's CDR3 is CASRERILRDTQYF. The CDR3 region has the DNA TGTGCCAGCAGGGAGCGGATCCTTAGGGATACGCAGTATTTT.

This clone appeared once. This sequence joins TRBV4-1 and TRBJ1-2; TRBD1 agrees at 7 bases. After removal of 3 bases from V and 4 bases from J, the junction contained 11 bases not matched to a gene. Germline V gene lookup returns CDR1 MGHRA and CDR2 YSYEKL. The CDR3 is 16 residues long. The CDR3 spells CASSQSRQGNGYGYTF. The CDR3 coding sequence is TGCGCCAGCAGCCAGTCCCGACAGGGTAACGGCTATGGCTACACCTTC.

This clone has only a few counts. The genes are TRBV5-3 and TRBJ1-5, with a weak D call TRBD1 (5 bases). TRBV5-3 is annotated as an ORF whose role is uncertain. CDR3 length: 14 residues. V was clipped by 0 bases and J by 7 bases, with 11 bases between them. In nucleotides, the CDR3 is TGTGCCAGAAGCTTGGATCGGGGGAACCAGCCCCAGCATTTT. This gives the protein CARSLDRGNQPQHF.

For the CDR3, the DNA is TGTGCCACCAGTGGGCGAGGGACAGGGGTTGGTGGGGCCAACGTCCTGACTTTC. Translating it yields CATSGRGTGVGGANVLTF. This chain links TRBV24-1 with TRBJ2-6, with 10 bases matching TRBD1. Losses at the gene ends were 5 bases for V and 3 bases for J; bases not matched to a gene: 9. From germline, CDR1 is KGHDR and CDR2 SFDVKD. The CDR3 has 18 residues.

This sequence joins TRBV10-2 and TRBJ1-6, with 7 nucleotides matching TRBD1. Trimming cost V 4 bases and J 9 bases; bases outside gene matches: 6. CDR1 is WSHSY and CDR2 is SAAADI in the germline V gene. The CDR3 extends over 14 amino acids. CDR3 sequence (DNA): TGCGCCAGCAGTGGAGGGGGCAAGGGTTCACCCCTCCACTTT. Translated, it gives CASSGGGKGSPLHF.

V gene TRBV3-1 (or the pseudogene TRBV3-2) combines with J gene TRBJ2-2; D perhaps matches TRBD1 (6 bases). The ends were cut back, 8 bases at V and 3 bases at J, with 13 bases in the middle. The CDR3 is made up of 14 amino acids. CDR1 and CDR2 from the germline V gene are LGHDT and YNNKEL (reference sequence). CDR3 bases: TGTGCCAGCCAAGGGGGTTTGGACACCGGGGAGCTGTTTTTT. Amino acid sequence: CASQGGLDTGELFF.

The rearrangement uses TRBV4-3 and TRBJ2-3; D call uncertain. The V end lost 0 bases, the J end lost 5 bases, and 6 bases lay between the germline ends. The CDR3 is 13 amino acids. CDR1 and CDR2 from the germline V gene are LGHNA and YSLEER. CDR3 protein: CASSQDYGDTQYF. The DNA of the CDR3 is TGCGCCAGCAGCCAAGATTACGGAGATACGCAGTATTTT.

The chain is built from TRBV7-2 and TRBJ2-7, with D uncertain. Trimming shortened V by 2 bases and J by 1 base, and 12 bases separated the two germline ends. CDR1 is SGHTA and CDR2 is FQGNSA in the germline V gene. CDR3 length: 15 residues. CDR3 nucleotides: TGTGCCAGCAGCTTATTCGGTTCTGTTTCCTACGAGCAGTACTTC. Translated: CASSLFGSVSYEQYF.

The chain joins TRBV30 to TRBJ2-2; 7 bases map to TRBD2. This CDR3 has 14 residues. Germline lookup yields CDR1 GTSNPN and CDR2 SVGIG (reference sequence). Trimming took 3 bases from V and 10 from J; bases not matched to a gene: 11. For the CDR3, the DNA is TGTGCCTGGAGCCCTACCTGGGGGGGTGAGGAGCTGTTTTTT. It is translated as CAWSPTWGGEELFF.

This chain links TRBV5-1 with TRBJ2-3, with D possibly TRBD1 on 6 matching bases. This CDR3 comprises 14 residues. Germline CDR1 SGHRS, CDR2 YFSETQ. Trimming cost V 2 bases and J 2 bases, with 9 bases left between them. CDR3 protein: CASSFGQPTDTQYF. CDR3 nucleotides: TGCGCCAGCAGCTTCGGACAGCCCACAGATACGCAGTATTTT.

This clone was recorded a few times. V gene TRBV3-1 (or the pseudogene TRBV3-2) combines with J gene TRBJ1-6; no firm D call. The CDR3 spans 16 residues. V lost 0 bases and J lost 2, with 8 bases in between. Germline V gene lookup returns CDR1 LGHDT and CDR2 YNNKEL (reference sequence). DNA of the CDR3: TGTGCCAGCAGCCAAGAGGGCATCCCCTATAATTCACCCCTCCACTTT. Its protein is CASSQEGIPYNSPLHF.

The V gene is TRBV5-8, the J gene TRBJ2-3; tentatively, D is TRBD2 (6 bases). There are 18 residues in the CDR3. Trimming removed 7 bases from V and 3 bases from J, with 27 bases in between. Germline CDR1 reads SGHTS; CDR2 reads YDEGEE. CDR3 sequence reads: CASPLLWRGGGGTDTQYF. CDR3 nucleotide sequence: TGTGCCAGCCCCCTTTTGTGGCGGGGAGGAGGAGGAACAGATACGCAGTATTTT.

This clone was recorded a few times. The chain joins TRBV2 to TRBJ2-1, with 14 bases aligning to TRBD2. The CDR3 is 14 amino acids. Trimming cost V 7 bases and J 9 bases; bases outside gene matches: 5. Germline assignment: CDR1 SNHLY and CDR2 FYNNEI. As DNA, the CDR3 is TGTGCCAGCACCCCGGGACTAGCGGGGGCTGAGCAGTTCTTC. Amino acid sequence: CASTPGLAGAEQFF.

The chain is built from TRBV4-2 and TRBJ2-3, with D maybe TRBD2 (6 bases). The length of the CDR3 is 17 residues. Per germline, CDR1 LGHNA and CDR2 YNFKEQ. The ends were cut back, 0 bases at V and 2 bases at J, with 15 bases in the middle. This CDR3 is CASSQDVGGTPTDTQYF. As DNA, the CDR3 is TGTGCCAGCAGCCAAGACGTGGGGGGAACGCCCACAGATACGCAGTATTTT.

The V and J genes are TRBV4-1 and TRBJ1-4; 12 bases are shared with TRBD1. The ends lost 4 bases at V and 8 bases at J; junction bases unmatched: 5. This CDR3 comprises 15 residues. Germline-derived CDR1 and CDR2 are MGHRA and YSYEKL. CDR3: CASSLSGTGGEKLFF. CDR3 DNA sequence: TGCGCCAGCAGCCTCTCCGGGACAGGGGGCGAAAAACTGTTTTTT.

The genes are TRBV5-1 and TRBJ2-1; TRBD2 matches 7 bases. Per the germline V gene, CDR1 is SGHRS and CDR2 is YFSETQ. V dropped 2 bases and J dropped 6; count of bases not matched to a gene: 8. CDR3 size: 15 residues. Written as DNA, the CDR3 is TGCGCCAGCAGCTTAGGGACTACAGCCTCCAATGAGCAGTTCTTC. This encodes CASSLGTTASNEQFF.

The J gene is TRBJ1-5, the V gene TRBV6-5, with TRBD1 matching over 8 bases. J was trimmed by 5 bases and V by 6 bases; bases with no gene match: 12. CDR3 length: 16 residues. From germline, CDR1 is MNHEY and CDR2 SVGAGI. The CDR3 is CASSYSWTGMDQPQHF. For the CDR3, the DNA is TGTGCCAGCAGCTACAGCTGGACAGGGATGGATCAGCCCCAGCATTTT.

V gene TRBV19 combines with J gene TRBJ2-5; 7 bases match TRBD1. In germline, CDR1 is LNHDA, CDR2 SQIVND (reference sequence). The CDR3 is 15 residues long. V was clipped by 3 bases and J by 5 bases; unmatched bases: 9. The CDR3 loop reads CASSIDQGVGETQYF. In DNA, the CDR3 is TGTGCCAGTAGTATCGATCAGGGGGTAGGGGAGACCCAGTACTTC.

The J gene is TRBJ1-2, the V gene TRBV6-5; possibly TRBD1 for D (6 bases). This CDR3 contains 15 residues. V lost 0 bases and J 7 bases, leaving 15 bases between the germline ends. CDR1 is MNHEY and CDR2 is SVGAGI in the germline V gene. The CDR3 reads CASSYSGDQGTGYTF. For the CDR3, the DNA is TGTGCCAGCAGTTACTCGGGAGACCAGGGGACTGGCTACACCTTC.

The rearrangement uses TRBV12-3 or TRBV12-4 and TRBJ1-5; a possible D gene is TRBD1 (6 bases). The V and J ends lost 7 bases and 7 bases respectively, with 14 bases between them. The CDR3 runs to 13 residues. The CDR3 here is CASTLQGLQPQHF. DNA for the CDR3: TGTGCCAGCACTCTACAGGGATTGCAGCCCCAGCATTTT.